These 12 T cell receptor beta chains originate from one sample sequenced in a study of cytomegalovirus exposure and HLA in healthy donors. PCR was performed using 60 Vbeta and 13 Jbeta primers. Profiled with immunoSEQ multiplex PCR; TCRdb holds only in-frame clones, not every one. The sample shows roughly 150,000 clones, around three quarters of them seen only once. Sequencing was done on a sample of PBMCs. Receptors originate from a middle-aged man in good health and CMV-seronegative.

Here the CDR3 reads CAWTVRGSDTGELFF. CDR3 in DNA: TGTGCCTGGACCGTCAGGGGAAGCGACACCGGGGAGCTGTTTTTT. The rearrangement uses TRBV30 and TRBJ2-2; the D gene is possibly TRBD1 (6 bases). Germline V lookup: CDR1 GTSNPN, CDR2 SVGIG (reference sequence). The CDR3 has 15 amino acids. Trimming removed 4 bases from V and 3 bases from J, with 15 bases in between.

This clone was picked up one time. Written as DNA, the CDR3 is TGCGCCAGCGAGCGGGAGGGCCCTAACACCGGGGAGCTGTTTTTT. Its translation is CASEREGPNTGELFF. V and J are TRBV5-1 and TRBJ2-2; TRBD2 agrees at 10 bases. The V segment lost 7 bases and the J segment 2 bases; nucleotides outside the gene matches: 5. The CDR3 has 15 amino acids. CDR1 and CDR2 (germline): SGHRS, YFSETQ.

The rearrangement uses TRBV7-2 and TRBJ1-2; 9 bases are a match to TRBD1. CDR1 is SGHTA, CDR2 FQGNSA, per germline. Trimming at V came to 5 bases and at J to 4 bases, leaving 2 bases not matched to a gene. This CDR3 contains 13 residues. The CDR3 DNA follows: TGTGCCAGCAGCCTACAGGGGGCCTATGGCTACACCTTC. Its translation: CASSLQGAYGYTF.

This rearrangement joins TRBV5-1 to TRBJ2-2, with 10 bases matching TRBD1. The CDR3 covers 15 residues. V was pared by 5 bases and J by 5 bases, with 6 bases of the junction left unmatched. CDR1 and CDR2 (germline): SGHRS, YFSETQ. The CDR3 is CASRLGTGETGELFF. For the CDR3, the DNA is TGCGCCAGCAGGCTAGGGACAGGGGAAACCGGGGAGCTGTTTTTT.

The chain joins TRBV6-1 to TRBJ1-5, with 10 bases that match TRBD1. This CDR3 has 19 residues. Germline V gives CDR1 MNHNS, CDR2 SASEGT. The V segment lost 4 bases and the J segment 3 bases; nucleotides outside the gene matches: 15. CDR3 protein: CASSVTDRGQGSYNQPQHF. DNA of the CDR3: TGTGCCAGCAGTGTTACCGACCGGGGACAGGGGAGCTACAATCAGCCCCAGCATTTT.

In DNA, the CDR3 is TGTGCTAGTGGTTTAGACCTAGGGGATCCCGTTTACGAGCAGTACGTC. The encoded protein is CASGLDLGDPVYEQYV. The V call is TRBV12-5, the J call TRBJ2-7, with TRBD1 as a possible D gene (5 bases). The length of the CDR3 is 16 residues. V lost 3 bases and J lost 4, with 19 bases in between. CDR1 LGHNT and CDR2 FRNRAP come from the germline V gene.

The chain carries TRBV7-9 and TRBJ1-2, with a weak D call TRBD1 (5 bases). There are 14 residues in the CDR3. Germline CDR1 and CDR2: SEHNR and FQNEAQ (reference sequence). The V and J ends lost 0 bases and 8 bases respectively, with 13 bases between them. CDR3 region: CASSLAHRTEGYTF. The DNA of the CDR3 is TGTGCCAGCAGCTTAGCGCACAGGACCGAAGGCTACACCTTC.

This chain links TRBV5-1 with TRBJ1-5; a weak D match, TRBD1 (6 bases). The V gene's germline CDR1 is SGHRS and CDR2 YFSETQ. Trimming left V 4 bases short and J 6 bases short, with 17 bases between. The CDR3 is 15 amino acids. The CDR3 reads CASSPTGRSSQPQHF. For the CDR3, the DNA is TGCGCCAGCAGCCCAACAGGGCGTAGCTCTCAGCCCCAGCATTTT.

CDR3 coding DNA: TGTGCCAGCTCACCAGGGCTAGCGGGGACATACACCGGGGAGCTGTTTTTT. Its protein is CASSPGLAGTYTGELFF. V usage is TRBV18 and J usage is TRBJ2-2, with 9 positions matching TRBD2. Trimming took 2 bases from V and 3 from J; bases not matched to a gene: 7. The CDR3 length is 17 residues. CDR1 and CDR2 (germline): KGHSH, LQKENI.

In nucleotides, the CDR3 is TGTGCCAGCAGCTCCGGACAGTACCAAGAGACCCAGTACTTC. This translates into CASSSGQYQETQYF. The chain employs TRBV5-4 and TRBJ2-5; a possible D gene is TRBD1 (6 bases). Germline V lookup: CDR1 SGHNT, CDR2 YYREEE (reference sequence). V was shortened by 3 bases and J by 0 bases, with 9 bases between the two germline ends. CDR3 size: 14 residues.

The table lists this clone with a few counts. This chain connects TRBV30 to TRBJ2-1; 7 bases are a match to TRBD2. CDR1 is GTSNPN, CDR2 SVGIG, per germline (reference sequence). V lost 0 bases to trimming and J lost 9 bases; unmatched junction nucleotides: 11. This CDR3 spans 15 amino acids. The CDR3 spells CAWSVRRGGGGEQFF. The CDR3 DNA sequence: TGTGCCTGGAGTGTCAGGCGGGGCGGCGGGGGTGAGCAGTTCTTC.

V gene TRBV19 combines with J gene TRBJ1-1, with a possible D match to TRBD1 (5 bases). The CDR3 has 17 residues. Trimming took off 3 bases at V and 0 bases at J, with 17 bases between the two ends. Germline CDR1 LNHDA, CDR2 SQIVND (reference sequence). CDR3 DNA: TGTGCCAGTAGTATTAGAAGGGGAAGGAACATGAACACTGAAGCTTTCTTT. Translated: CASSIRRGRNMNTEAFF.